This entry describes one T cell receptor beta chain. No antigen is known for it. These data come from a study of cytomegalovirus exposure and HLA in healthy donors. Study-wide results and limits: Most TCR sequences were uncommon, yet certain public TCRs appeared in many donors.

The protocol was immunoSEQ multiplex PCR, while the TCRdb copy is restricted to in-frame clones and leaves out a portion. The sample includes 65,000 to 75,000 clones, roughly 95% seen only once; the top ten take roughly 5%. The sample comprised PBMCs. This clonotype was obtained from a woman under 30 in good health and CMV-seropositive.

This chain's CDR3 is CATSRDARNSGANVLTF. In DNA, the CDR3 is TGTGCCACCAGCAGAGATGCCAGGAACTCTGGGGCCAACGTCCTGACTTTC. The rearrangement joins TRBV15 to TRBJ2-6; D remains ambiguous. Germline V gene lookup returns CDR1 LNHNV and CDR2 YYDKDF (reference sequence). The CDR3 is made up of 17 amino acids. Trimming pared 0 bases from V and 0 bases from J, leaving 9 bases between.